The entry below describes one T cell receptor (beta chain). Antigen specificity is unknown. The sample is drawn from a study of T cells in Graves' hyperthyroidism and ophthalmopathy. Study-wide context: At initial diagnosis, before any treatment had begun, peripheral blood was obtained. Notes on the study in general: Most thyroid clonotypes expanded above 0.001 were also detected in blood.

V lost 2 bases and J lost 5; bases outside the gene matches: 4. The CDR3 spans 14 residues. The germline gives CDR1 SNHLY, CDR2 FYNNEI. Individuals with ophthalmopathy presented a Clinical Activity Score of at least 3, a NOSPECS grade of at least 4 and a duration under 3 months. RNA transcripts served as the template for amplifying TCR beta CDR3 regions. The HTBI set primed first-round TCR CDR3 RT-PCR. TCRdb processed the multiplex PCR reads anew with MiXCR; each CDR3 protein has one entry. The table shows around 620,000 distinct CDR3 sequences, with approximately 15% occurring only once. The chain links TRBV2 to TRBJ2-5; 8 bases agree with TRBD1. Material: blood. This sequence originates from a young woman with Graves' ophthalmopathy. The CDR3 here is CASSEQGAGETQYF. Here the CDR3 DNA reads TGTGCCAGCAGTGAACAGGGGGCGGGGGAGACCCAGTACTTC.